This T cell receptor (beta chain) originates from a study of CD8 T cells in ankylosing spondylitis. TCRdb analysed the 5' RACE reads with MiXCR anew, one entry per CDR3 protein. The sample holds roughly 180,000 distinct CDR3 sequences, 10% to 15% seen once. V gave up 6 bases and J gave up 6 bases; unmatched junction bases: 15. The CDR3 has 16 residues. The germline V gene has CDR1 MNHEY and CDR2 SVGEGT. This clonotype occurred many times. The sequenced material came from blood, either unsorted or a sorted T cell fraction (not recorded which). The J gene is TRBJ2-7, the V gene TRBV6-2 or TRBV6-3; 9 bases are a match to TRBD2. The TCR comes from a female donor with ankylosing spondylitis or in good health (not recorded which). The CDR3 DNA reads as TGTGCCAGCAGCCCTTGGCGGGAGGGCCTATCGAGCGAGCAGTACTTC. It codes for CASSPWREGLSSEQYF.